Listed below are T cell receptor beta chains from one sample, sequenced in a study of blood T cell repertoires in COVID-19. Using immunoSEQ multiplex PCR, the repertoire was profiled, and TCRdb retains in-frame clones only, with some absent. This table has under 250,000 clones, roughly 75% appearing once. The sequenced sample was peripheral blood. These TCRs come from a woman in her 70s with acute or convalescent COVID-19. Each CDR3 is given with its conserved first and last residue. A D gene is named only where the DNA matches it firmly. Clone sizes are given selectively: once, few, many, or a class where the clone is expanded.

D	V	size	J	CDR3	DNA
TRBD1	TRBV7-3	-	TRBJ2-2	CASSLDRGTGELFF	TGTGCCAGCAGCTTAGACAGGGGTACCGGGGAGCTGTTTTTT
-	TRBV30	once	TRBJ1-1	CAWSVGDTEAFF	TGTGCCTGGAGTGTGGGAGACACTGAAGCTTTCTTT
-	TRBV2	-	TRBJ1-4	CASIEGGGFNEKLFF	TGTGCCAGCATCGAAGGGGGAGGGTTCAATGAAAAACTGTTTTTT
TRBD2	TRBV29-1	-	TRBJ2-5	CSVARLAEETQYF	TGCAGCGTTGCTCGGCTAGCGGAAGAGACCCAGTACTTC
-	TRBV5-1	-	TRBJ1-1	CASSGQDVSTEAFF	TGCGCCAGCAGCGGACAAGACGTGTCCACTGAAGCTTTCTTT
-	TRBV7-8	-	TRBJ2-7	CASSLAGRAGYEQYF	TGTGCCAGCAGCTTAGCAGGCAGGGCTGGGTACGAGCAGTACTTC
-	TRBV5-1	-	TRBJ1-1	CASSLRERGLGVNTEAFF	TGCGCCAGCAGCTTGAGGGAGCGGGGATTGGGGGTGAACACTGAAGCTTTCTTT
TRBD1	TRBV7-3	-	TRBJ2-1	CASSLYPRQGGNEQFF	TGTGCCAGCAGCTTATATCCGAGACAGGGGGGCAATGAGCAGTTCTTC
-	TRBV5-4	-	TRBJ1-1	CASSLAMSGTEAFF	TGTGCCAGCAGCTTGGCTATGTCGGGAACTGAAGCTTTCTTT
-	TRBV2	-	TRBJ1-4	CASSEEGVGKLFF	TGTGCCAGCAGTGAGGAGGGAGTAGGAAAACTGTTTTTT
-	TRBV18	-	TRBJ1-2	CASSPPLLSYGYTF	TGTGCCAGCTCACCACCGCTACTCTCCTATGGCTACACCTTC
TRBD2	TRBV20-1	-	TRBJ2-7	CSASYQRGAYEQYF	TGCAGTGCTAGTTACCAGCGGGGGGCCTACGAGCAGTACTTC
-	TRBV6-5	-	TRBJ1-2	CASSLSGAYGYTF	TGTGCCAGCAGCCTAAGCGGGGCTTATGGCTACACCTTC
TRBD1	TRBV10-3	-	TRBJ2-1	CAISKGQGASNEQFF	TGTGCCATCAGTAAGGGACAGGGGGCTTCAAATGAGCAGTTCTTC
-	TRBV19	-	TRBJ1-1	CASAAGNTEAFF	TGTGCCAGCGCGGCGGGGAACACTGAAGCTTTCTTT
-	TRBV19	-	TRBJ1-4	CASSIDAYRVPLTEKLFF	TGTGCCAGTAGTATTGACGCCTACAGGGTCCCATTAACGGAAAAACTGTTTTTT
-	TRBV12-3/TRBV12-4	-	TRBJ1-6	CASSISGTPLHF	TGTGCCAGCAGTATTAGCGGGACACCCCTCCACTTT
TRBD1	TRBV7-2	-	TRBJ2-7	CASSYRQGAYEQYF	TGTGCCAGCAGCTACAGACAGGGGGCATACGAGCAGTACTTC
-	TRBV27	-	TRBJ1-6	CASTPMGRPRGNSPLHF	TGTGCCAGCACCCCTATGGGCAGACCAAGGGGCAATTCACCCCTCCACTTT
TRBD1	TRBV5-8	-	TRBJ2-5	CASSRTGDQETQYF	TGTGCCAGCAGCCGGACAGGGGACCAAGAGACCCAGTACTTC
-	TRBV6-5	-	TRBJ1-4	CASSPGTYEKLFF	TGTGCCAGCAGCCCCGGGACATACGAAAAACTGTTTTTT
TRBD1	TRBV5-1	-	TRBJ1-2	CASSSGRTGYGYGYTF	TGCGCCAGCAGCTCCGGCCGGACAGGGTATGGCTATGGCTACACCTTC
TRBD1	TRBV2	-	TRBJ1-1	CASSVARGLTEAFF	TGTGCCAGCTCCGTAGCCAGGGGGCTCACTGAAGCTTTCTTT
TRBD2	TRBV6-2/TRBV6-3	-	TRBJ2-3	CASSYGTSGGRGTQYF	TGTGCCAGCAGTTACGGGACTAGCGGGGGTCGGGGTACGCAGTATTTT
-	TRBV24-1	-	TRBJ2-7	CATSDVTGSRDEQYF	TGTGCCACCAGTGATGTTACAGGCTCTAGGGACGAGCAGTACTTC
-	TRBV7-9	-	TRBJ2-2	CASSWDTDNTGELFF	TGTGCCAGCAGCTGGGACACGGACAACACCGGGGAGCTGTTTTTT
-	TRBV19	-	TRBJ1-1	CASSSRRGNTEAFF	TGTGCCAGTAGTTCCCGGCGGGGGAACACTGAAGCTTTCTTT
-	TRBV5-1	-	TRBJ1-3	CASSSEGSWSGNTIYF	TGCGCCAGCAGCTCCGAGGGCTCTTGGTCTGGAAACACCATATATTTT
TRBD1	TRBV10-3	-	TRBJ2-7	CATKSGTGSLFYEQYF	TGTGCCACAAAGTCCGGGACAGGGTCTCTATTCTACGAGCAGTACTTC
TRBD2	TRBV4-2	-	TRBJ2-3	CASRPYSGGATDTQYF	TGTGCCAGCAGACCTTACAGCGGGGGGGCCACAGATACGCAGTATTTT
-	TRBV30	-	TRBJ1-2	CAWSVGRQASTF	TGTGCCTGGAGTGTCGGGCGACAGGCCTCAACCTTC
TRBD1	TRBV6-5	-	TRBJ2-3	CASSFTGTVVKDTQYF	TGTGCCAGCAGTTTTACCGGGACAGTGGTTAAAGATACGCAGTATTTT
-	TRBV13	once	TRBJ2-1	CASSLWAQGGYNEQFF	TGTGCCAGCAGCTTGTGGGCCCAGGGAGGCTACAATGAGCAGTTCTTC
-	TRBV18	-	TRBJ2-6	CASSLNSLGANVLTF	TGTGCCAGCTCACTTAACTCTCTGGGGGCCAACGTCCTGACTTTC
-	TRBV29-1	-	TRBJ2-7	CSVSTGYEQYF	TGCAGCGTTTCCACAGGCTACGAGCAGTACTTC